The sequence of this TCR beta chain was determined in a study of blood T cell repertoires in COVID-19. Study-wide background: The origin of the acute and convalescent COVID-19 samples was the United States, Italy and Spain. Sources were T cells, B-cell-depleted T cells, or PBMCs; the material itself was cDNA or gDNA.

Germline CDR1 SGHRS, CDR2 YFSETQ. The CDR3 has 15 amino acids. The ends lost 0 bases at V and 7 bases at J; junction bases unmatched: 4. Per the original methods: From reference gene primer amplification, estimates of nucleated cell counts were derived. Data came from immunoSEQ multiplex PCR; TCRdb stores just in-frame clones and leaves some out. V and J calls and clone size come straight from that table; D and trimming were deduced from the DNA. The table includes about 300,000 clones, 86% detected once. The sequenced sample was peripheral blood. The source is a woman in her 50s with acute or convalescent COVID-19. V is TRBV5-1 and J is TRBJ1-4, with 9 bases fitting TRBD1. In nucleotides, the CDR3 is TGCGCCAGCAGCTTGGGAGGGACAGGGACTGAAAAACTGTTTTTT. Residues: CASSLGGTGTEKLFF.